These T cell receptor beta chains were read from a single sample in a study of blood T cell repertoires in COVID-19. Sequencing was performed with immunoSEQ multiplex PCR; in TCRdb, only in-frame clones are kept and a portion is missing. This sample has 200,000 or so clones, with around 77% found just once. The specimen was peripheral blood. The receptors were gathered from a man in his sixties with active or convalescent COVID-19. The CDR3 runs from the conserved cysteine through the conserved F or W. Fields, in order: CDR3 protein, CDR3 DNA, J gene, V gene, clone size, D gene. D genes are given only for firm matches. The size of a clone is reported for some rows only, either as once, few or many, or as a class for expanded clones.

CSVGSDEQFF | TGCAGCGTTGGTAGCGACGAGCAGTTCTTC | TRBJ2-1 | TRBV29-1 | - | -
CASSLDGRPNTEAFF | TGCGCCAGCAGCTTGGATGGCAGGCCGAACACTGAAGCTTTCTTT | TRBJ1-1 | TRBV5-1 | - | -
CATSVAGGTYEQYF | TGTGCCACCAGCGTAGCGGGAGGGACCTACGAGCAGTACTTC | TRBJ2-7 | TRBV15 | - | TRBD2
CASSSPPGGDNEKLFF | TGTGCCAGCAGCTCCCCCCCGGGGGGCGACAATGAAAAACTGTTTTTT | TRBJ1-4 | TRBV7-2 | - | -
CAIRDHSGQGMSEQYF | TGTGCCATCAGGGATCATTCGGGACAGGGTATGTCCGAGCAGTACTTC | TRBJ2-7 | TRBV10-3 | - | TRBD1
CASSATGDNQPQHF | TGTGCCAGCAGCGCGACAGGGGACAATCAGCCCCAGCATTTT | TRBJ1-5 | TRBV6-5 | - | TRBD1
CASSIRRLAGANEQFF | TGTGCCAGTAGTATTAGAAGGCTAGCGGGAGCCAATGAGCAGTTCTTC | TRBJ2-1 | TRBV19 | - | TRBD2
CASSPGNSYEQYF | TGTGCCAGCTCACCCGGGAACTCCTACGAGCAGTACTTC | TRBJ2-7 | TRBV18 | - | -
CASGTGDSEQYF | TGCGCCAGCGGGACAGGGGACTCGGAACAGTACTTC | TRBJ2-7 | TRBV5-1 | - | TRBD1
CASSDGQGESQYF | TGTGCCAGCAGTGATGGTCAGGGCGAAAGCCAGTACTTC | TRBJ2-5 | TRBV6-1 | - | -
CASSLDLLRGYGYTF | TGTGCCAGCAGCTTAGATCTTCTCAGGGGCTATGGCTACACCTTC | TRBJ1-2 | TRBV11-2 | - | -
CASSQVPLSSGNTIYF | TGCGCCAGCAGCCAAGTCCCCCTAAGCTCTGGAAACACCATATATTTT | TRBJ1-3 | TRBV4-1 | - | -
CASSRGTGTTEAFF | TGTGCCAGCAGTAGGGGGACCGGGACCACTGAAGCTTTCTTT | TRBJ1-1 | TRBV6-5 | - | -
CASSRGQGNTIYF | TGTGCCAGCAGCCGGGGACAGGGAAACACCATATATTTT | TRBJ1-3 | TRBV14 | many | TRBD1
CASSLRRDSNQPQHF | TGTGCCAGCAGTTTAAGGAGGGATAGCAATCAGCCCCAGCATTTT | TRBJ1-5 | TRBV28 | - | -
CASSYGTSSAGTDTQYF | TGTGCCAGCAGTTATGGGACTAGCAGCGCGGGCACAGATACGCAGTATTTT | TRBJ2-3 | TRBV6-2/TRBV6-3 | - | TRBD2
CASKRESYNEQFF | TGTGCCAGTAAGCGGGAGTCGTACAATGAGCAGTTCTTC | TRBJ2-1 | TRBV19 | - | TRBD2
CASSAPSGRANEQFF | TGTGCCAGCAGCGCCCCTAGCGGGAGGGCCAATGAGCAGTTCTTC | TRBJ2-1 | TRBV6-5 | - | TRBD2
CASSSGGEVSSPLHF | TGTGCCAGCAGTTCAGGGGGCGAAGTTAGTTCACCCCTCCACTTT | TRBJ1-6 | TRBV28 | few | TRBD1
CASSNPDRLHEKLFF | TGTGCCAGCAGTAACCCGGACAGACTTCATGAAAAACTGTTTTTT | TRBJ1-4 | TRBV6-5 | - | -
CASSPRRGQGGSPLHF | TGTGCCAGCTCACCACGCCGGGGACAGGGAGGGTCACCCCTCCACTTT | TRBJ1-6 | TRBV18 | - | TRBD1
CASSTQGPYNEQFF | TGCGCCAGCAGCACCCAGGGCCCCTACAATGAGCAGTTCTTC | TRBJ2-1 | TRBV5-1 | - | -
CASSPGGLSQETQYF | TGTGCCAGCAGCCCGGGGGGACTTTCCCAAGAGACCCAGTACTTC | TRBJ2-5 | TRBV5-4 | - | TRBD2
CASSHHGLAGLYEQYF | TGCGCCAGCAGCCATCACGGACTAGCGGGTCTCTACGAGCAGTACTTC | TRBJ2-7 | TRBV4-3 | once | TRBD2
CASSRGRSYGYTF | TGTGCCAGCAGCAGGGGGCGAAGCTATGGCTACACCTTC | TRBJ1-2 | TRBV13 | - | TRBD1
CASSSRGLEYNEQFF | TGTGCCAGCAGCTCGCGGGGGTTGGAGTACAATGAGCAGTTCTTC | TRBJ2-1 | TRBV11-2 | many | TRBD2
CASSLGGQPTDTQYF | TGTGCCAGCAGCTTGGGTGGACAGCCTACAGATACGCAGTATTTT | TRBJ2-3 | TRBV7-2 | - | -
CASSLQGDGYTF | TGTGCCAGCAGCCTACAGGGAGATGGCTACACCTTC | TRBJ1-2 | TRBV3-1/TRBV3-2 | - | -
CASNPQGGETQYF | TGCGCCAGCAACCCACAGGGGGGGGAGACCCAGTACTTC | TRBJ2-5 | TRBV5-1 | - | -